This TCR beta chain originates from a study of blood T cell repertoires in COVID-19. Germline V gene data show CDR1 as KGHSH and CDR2 as LQKENI. There are 13 residues in the CDR3. Trimming shortened V by 5 bases and J by 4 bases, and 11 bases separated the two germline ends. Clones were read by immunoSEQ multiplex PCR, and TCRdb kept only the in-frame ones, dropping some. This table holds 55,000 to 80,000 clones, about 80% found once. The chain combines TRBV18 with TRBJ2-5; weak D call: TRBD1 (5 bases). The TCR was taken from a man aged 80 or over with active COVID-19. The sequencing input was peripheral blood. The CDR3 nucleotides are TGTGCCAGCTCAGCTCAGGGTCGAGAGACCCAGTACTTC. Translating it yields CASSAQGRETQYF.